Below, one T cell receptor beta chain is given with its context. This clonotype has only a few counts. Its antigen is still unknown. There are no base qualities to consult, and no much larger clone falls within one base. Library creation used 5' RACE. Data came from an Illumina HiSeq 2500. The second PCR ran for roughly 7 to 12 cycles and used a J-beta primer mix along with a sample-barcoded 5' primer. A template-switch 5' adaptor carrying 12 random nucleotides introduced a unique molecular identifier onto each TCR beta cDNA molecule. At least 2.5 million CDR3-containing paired-end reads were obtained from each sample. The Mint cDNA synthesis kit, primed by a TRBC-specific oligonucleotide, was used to synthesize first-strand cDNA from all RNA. After uracil-DNA glycosylase treatment, a first 18-cycle PCR used universal primers M1SS and BC2_uni_R on all cDNA. The original pipeline was this. Each sample was normalized by randomly selecting 1 million high-quality reads, each carrying a distinct molecular identifier. Instead of being binned into consensus sequences, reads with shared molecular identifiers were discarded. MiTCR, set to a Q25 quality threshold and the strictest error-elimination algorithm, was used for CDR3 identification, clonotype clustering and error correction. A nonparametric unseen species model using Euler transformation provided a lower-bound estimate of total TCR beta diversity. The public reads were quality trimmed at Q25 with fastp and then assembled into clones with MiXCR by TCRdb, keeping productive beta chains. Each entry is one CDR3 protein sequence, shown with its most common DNA and genes. TCRdb's processing, not the study's, gives the V and J calls here. Recorded for this sample are fewer than 800,000 distinct CDR3 sequences; 45% to 50% of them occurred a single time. Clones ranked in the top ten supply under 35% of the sample.

This record belongs to a study of blood T cells in healthy people across ages (dated by TCRdb to the mid-2010s). Broadly, across the study: In model experiments, template switching captured roughly one uniquely barcoded TCR beta cDNA molecule for every two T cells. Four age groups were formed from the donors: young (average 16 years), middle-aged (around 41), aged (roughly 58) and long-lived (82). Donors of different ages were randomly distributed across sequencing lanes to avoid experimental bias. Using deep sequencing normalized with unique cDNA molecular identifiers, the study measured how TCR beta repertoire diversity changes with age. Using the same blood draw, the study looked at two additional independent replicas of 1 million unique cDNA reads for two donors, one aged 18 to 30 and the other aged 80 or older. Broad study findings and their caveats: Observed TCR beta diversity per million T cells fell roughly linearly with age, and a significant reduction was already apparent by age around 40. The long-lived group showed more naive CD4+ T cells, fewer expanded clones and increased TCR diversity than the aged group, suggesting age selection. A strong correlation was found between observed TCR beta diversity and the percentage of naive T cells measured by flow cytometry. Estimates of total diversity based on one million sequenced T cells were regarded as lower bounds and as underestimates. Since profiling was done on bulk unsorted PBMCs, naive and antigen-experienced compartments could not be conclusively compared. Because the CMV infection status of the donors was unknown, age-related changes in expanded clonotypes may potentially have been confounded.

The donors were roughly 39 Caucasian individuals from Russia, aged 6 to 90 years, who were systemically healthy. Each donor gave approximately 9.4 milliliters of peripheral blood, drawn into EDTA-treated Vacutainer tubes. PBMCs were isolated by Ficoll-Paque density-gradient centrifugation, with at least 7 million obtained per sample. Total RNA, at least 6 micrograms per sample, was extracted from PBMCs with Trizol reagent. Naive CD45RAhigh/CD27high T cell percentages were measured by flow cytometry on a PBMC aliquot from every donor. From its cysteine to its phenylalanine, the CDR3 spans 15 amino acids. CDR3 DNA only is kept here, 45 bases in frame from base 1. CDR1 and CDR2, looked up from the germline V gene, are SQVTM and ANQGSEA.

This chain joins TRBV29-1 to TRBJ2-5, and TRBD1 may be the D gene, going by 6 matching bases. Matching the DNA end better, TRBJ2-7 makes the J call doubtful. The TCR originated in a woman aged 60-75 years in good health. Sequenced: blood. The sequence in DNA is TGCAGCGTTGGGAAGGACAGTTCGTCCCCCTACGAGCAGTACTTC. It encodes CSVGKDSSSPYEQYF.